This entry lists 7 T cell receptor beta chains sequenced from one sample in a study of shared clonotypes between healthy human individuals. Here immunoSEQ multiplex PCR was the method, and the copy in TCRdb shows in-frame clones only, minus some. The data hold approximately 500,000 clones, with 75% to 80% observed a single time. Sequencing was done on a sample of PBMCs. These receptors were collected from a woman in her thirties or forties in good health. Some clones in this sample may be carry-over from other donors' samples.

As DNA, the CDR3 is TGTGCCAGCAGTGAAGCCCAATTCCGGGACACCGAGCAGTATTTT. It specifies CASSEAQFRDTEQYF. V is TRBV6-1 and J is TRBJ2-3; possible D gene TRBD1, 6 bases. Trimming shortened V by 0 bases and J by 11 bases, and 18 bases separated the two germline ends. Per the germline V gene, CDR1 is MNHNS and CDR2 is SASEGT. This CDR3 is built from 15 residues.

J is TRBJ2-7 and V is TRBV11-3, with 15 nucleotides matching TRBD2. CDR1 and CDR2 (germline): SGHNT, YENEEA. Losses at the gene ends were 5 bases for V and 5 bases for J; bases not matched to a gene: 4. CDR3 length: 15 residues. The CDR3 nucleotides read TGTGCCAGCAGCACCGGGACTAGCGGGAGGAACGAGCAGTACTTC. Protein sequence: CASSTGTSGRNEQYF.

This chain joins TRBV5-1 and TRBJ2-5; possible D gene TRBD1, 5 bases. There are 14 residues in the CDR3. With 0 bases removed from V and 4 bases from J, the gap between germline ends came to 10 bases. Germline-derived CDR1 and CDR2 are SGHRS and YFSETQ. In DNA form, the CDR3 reads TGCGCCAGCAGCTTGGGACAGCCGATAGAGACCCAGTACTTC. It specifies CASSLGQPIETQYF.

The J gene is TRBJ2-3, the V gene TRBV29-1, with TRBD2 matching over 15 bases. CDR1 is SQVTM and CDR2 is ANQGSEA in the germline V gene. V lost 0 bases, J lost 4 bases, and 8 bases stayed unmatched. The CDR3 loop spans 18 amino acids. The CDR3 DNA reads TGCAGCGTTGAAGATAGGACTAGCGGGAGGGTTGTCCCAGATACGCAGTATTTT. It codes for CSVEDRTSGRVVPDTQYF.

This clone came up a few times. This chain connects TRBV7-9 to TRBJ2-7, with 8 bases matching TRBD1. The CDR3 sequence is 13 residues long. Looked up from germline, CDR1 is SEHNR and CDR2 is FQNEAQ (reference sequence). With 3 bases clipped from V and 3 bases from J, the junction kept 1 base outside the gene matches. CDR3 bases: TGTGCCAGCAGCTTCGGACAGGGCTACGAGCAGTACTTC. This gives the protein CASSFGQGYEQYF.

Only one count was recorded for this clone. The CDR3 sequence: CASSLDGVRGRNEQYF. The CDR3, as DNA: TGTGCCAGCAGCTTAGACGGCGTCAGGGGACGAAACGAGCAGTACTTC. The V and J genes are TRBV7-9 and TRBJ2-7; weak D call: TRBD1 (6 bases). V was pared by 1 base and J by 5 bases, with 18 bases between. Germline CDR1 is SEHNR and CDR2 is FQNEAQ (reference sequence). CDR3 size: 16 residues.

This clone was observed a handful of times. The rearrangement joins TRBV19 to TRBJ2-7; weak D call: TRBD1 (6 bases). With 5 bases removed from V and 0 bases from J, the gap between germline ends came to 14 bases. Germline V gives CDR1 LNHDA, CDR2 SQIVND (reference sequence). This CDR3 is built from 15 residues. For the CDR3, the DNA is TGTGCCAGTAGTTCCCTGTCGGACAGCTCCTACGAGCAGTACTTC. Residues: CASSSLSDSSYEQYF.